The present T cell receptor (beta chain) was sequenced within a study of blood T cell repertoires in COVID-19. About the study: The samples span acute and convalescent COVID-19 from the United States, Italy and Spain.

Measured with immunoSEQ multiplex PCR; TCRdb has only the in-frame clones, and not every one. The data contain approximately 480,000 clones, around 90% of them singletons. The CDR3 spans 13 residues. Germline lookup yields CDR1 KGHSH and CDR2 LQKENI. V shed 5 bases and J 7 bases; nucleotides not matched to a gene: 3. Two negative PCRs, clearance, or symptom resolution were required of recovered Cohort 3 donors. The sequence was obtained from a woman between 18 and 29 years old who had recovered from COVID-19. Sequenced material: PBMCs or T cells enriched from blood (not recorded which). The gene calls are TRBV18 and TRBJ2-1; 9 bases agree with TRBD1. The CDR3 reads CASSTGTGNEQFF. CDR3 nucleotide sequence: TGTGCCAGCTCAACAGGGACAGGGAATGAGCAGTTCTTC.